A single sample gave rise to the 19 T cell receptor beta chains below, sequenced in a study of beta chain features in type 1 diabetes (dated by TCRdb to the late 2010s). Their antigen targets remain unknown. Points the paper makes about the study in general: A moderate but significant shortening of TCRB CDR3 length was observed in type 1 diabetes patients in all four CD4+ subsets.

The protocol used for the library was the immunoSEQ multiplex PCR assay. The entire amount of isolated RNA was reverse transcribed using the High Capacity cDNA Reverse Transcription Kit, so the sequenced TCRB transcripts were expressed ones. This is the immuneACCESS table as TCRdb keeps it, with only in-frame sequences that have V and J called. A part of the clones is gone; compared with another copy, unresolved V genes explain less than half, and the rest is unexplained. Recorded for this sample are about 650,000 clones; roughly 12% of them occurred a single time. The ten largest clonotypes hold around 0.12% of the sample. The specimen was naive CD4+ T cells from blood. In the paper's terms, the cell subset or site label means: true naive CD4+ T cells. The receptors stem from a man in his thirties or forties with type 1 diabetes.

This chain uses TRBV6-5 with TRBJ2-3, with TRBD1 matching over 8 bases. The CDR3 totals 16 residues. Germline-derived CDR1 and CDR2 are MNHEY and SVGAGI. The J segment lost 1 base and the V segment lost 0 bases, leaving 3 bases of the junction unmatched. As DNA, the CDR3 is TGTGCCAGCAGTTACTCGGGGACAGGCCGCACAGATACGCAGTATTTT. Encoded protein: CASSYSGTGRTDTQYF.

CDR3 region: CASSVRQENTGELFF. DNA for the CDR3: TGTGCCAGCAGCGTCCGACAGGAGAACACCGGGGAGCTGTTTTTT. The V call is TRBV9, the J call TRBJ2-2, with D possibly matching TRBD1 (6 bases). The V end lost 2 bases, the J end lost 1 base, and 9 bases lay between the germline ends. The CDR3 has 15 residues. Germline V CDR1 and CDR2: SGDLS, YYNGEE.

The sample holds a few counts of this clone. The J gene is TRBJ2-7, the V gene TRBV11-3, with D possibly TRBD2 on 5 matching bases. CDR1 and CDR2 (germline): SGHNT, YENEEA. V lost 7 bases, J lost 5 bases, and 15 bases lay in between. This CDR3 is 13 amino acids long. The CDR3 reads CASTLGVGNEQYF. The CDR3 DNA is TGTGCCAGCACCCTAGGAGTCGGGAACGAGCAGTACTTC.

This clone was counted only a few times. The rearrangement uses TRBV7-9 and TRBJ1-3; D ambiguous. The germline V gene encodes CDR1 SEHNR and CDR2 FQNEAQ (reference sequence). This CDR3 comprises 15 residues. Deletions cut 5 bases from V and 3 bases from J, with 14 bases between. The CDR3 here is CASSPMGVSGNTIYF. CDR3 sequence (DNA): TGTGCCAGCAGCCCAATGGGCGTCAGTGGAAACACCATATATTTT.

V usage is TRBV29-1 and J usage is TRBJ2-1, with 12 bases matching TRBD2. J lost 10 bases, V lost 3 bases, and 7 bases had no gene match. CDR3 length equals 14 residues. Germline assignment: CDR1 SQVTM and CDR2 ANQGSEA. The CDR3: CSVDGLAGTKEQFF. DNA for the CDR3: TGCAGCGTTGATGGACTAGCGGGAACGAAGGAGCAGTTCTTC.

The chain joins TRBV15 to TRBJ1-2; D unclear. V lost 1 base and J 7 bases, leaving 19 bases between the germline ends. Germline V gene lookup returns CDR1 LNHNV and CDR2 YYDKDF (reference sequence). The length of the CDR3 is 16 residues. This chain's CDR3 is CATSRARNPVEGGYTF. The CDR3 DNA sequence: TGTGCCACCAGCAGAGCGCGAAACCCCGTGGAGGGTGGCTACACCTTC.

This clone was detected a few times. The rearrangement uses TRBV29-1 and TRBJ1-2, with D perhaps matching TRBD1 (5 bases). Germline values: CDR1 SQVTM, CDR2 ANQGSEA. Trimming cost V 1 base and J 8 bases, with 11 bases left between them. The CDR3 is 12 amino acids. CDR3 sequence reads: CSVEGQGIGYTF. The CDR3 nucleotides read TGCAGCGTTGAAGGCCAGGGTATCGGCTACACCTTC.

CDR3 amino acids: CASTLLAATQYF. The DNA of the CDR3 is TGTGCCAGCACACTACTAGCGGCTACGCAGTATTTT. The J gene is TRBJ2-3, the V gene TRBV2, with TRBD2 identical over 8 bases. J lost 8 bases, V lost 7 bases, and 5 bases had no gene match. Germline CDR1 reads SNHLY; CDR2 reads FYNNEI. CDR3 length equals 12 residues. Together with reference TRBV2 and TRBJ2-3, the CDR3 gives the full variable domain: EPEVTQTPSHQVTQMGQEVILRCVPISNHLYFYWYRQILGQKVEFLVSFYNNEISEKSEIFDDQFSVERPDGSNFTLKIRSTKLEDSAMYFCASTLLAATQYFGPGTRLTVL.

The chain carries TRBV25-1 and TRBJ1-2; TRBD1 aligns across 10 bases. CDR1 and CDR2 from the germline V gene are MGHDK and SYGVNS. The V and J ends lost 1 base and 7 bases, in that order; junction bases with no gene match: 9. This CDR3 spans 16 amino acids. The DNA for the CDR3 is TGTGCCAGCAGTGAATCATTTGACAGGGGGCGGTTTGGCTACACCTTC. Its protein product is CASSESFDRGRFGYTF.

The rearrangement joins TRBV7-6 to TRBJ2-2; D may be TRBD2 (5 bases). This CDR3 is built from 15 residues. Germline V CDR1 and CDR2: SGHVS, FNYEAQ. The V end lost 6 bases, the J end lost 0 bases, and 11 bases lay between the germline ends. This chain's CDR3 is CASSSGLPNTGELFF. CDR3 bases: TGTGCCAGCAGTTCCGGACTCCCGAACACCGGGGAGCTGTTTTTT.

The J gene is TRBJ1-2, the V gene TRBV14; D unresolved. CDR1 and CDR2 from the germline V gene are SGHDN and FVKESK. The CDR3 length is 12 residues. V was trimmed by 6 bases and J by 3 bases, leaving 8 bases between them. The CDR3 protein is CASSGSHYGYTF. Written as DNA, the CDR3 is TGTGCCAGCAGTGGCAGCCACTATGGCTACACCTTC.

This clone was seen a handful of times. This rearrangement joins TRBV19 to TRBJ2-7; 7 positions agree with TRBD1. CDR1 is LNHDA and CDR2 is SQIVND in the germline V gene (reference sequence). Trimming removed 7 bases from V and 0 bases from J; junction bases left unmatched: 6. CDR3 size: 14 residues. The CDR3 coding sequence is TGTGCCAGTAAGGGGACAGTGGACTCCTACGAGCAGTACTTC. Translation: CASKGTVDSYEQYF.

This clone occurred a few times. The chain carries TRBV7-2 and TRBJ2-1; 8 nucleotides align to TRBD1. The CDR3 spans 16 residues. Germline trimming cut 2 bases from V and 4 bases from J; bases unmatched to any gene: 7. Germline lookup yields CDR1 SGHTA and CDR2 FQGNSA. This CDR3 reads CASSLYAGQGYNEQFF. In DNA, the CDR3 is TGTGCCAGCAGCTTATATGCCGGACAGGGTTACAATGAGCAGTTCTTC.

This clone was picked up a small number of times. The rearrangement joins TRBV7-8 to TRBJ2-1; TRBD1 agrees at 9 bases. Germline CDR1 SGHVS, CDR2 FQNEAQ. Unmatched junction bases numbered 13, after V lost 5 bases and J lost 5 bases. This CDR3 is built from 17 residues. Here the CDR3 DNA reads TGTGCCAGCAGCACTCGACCGGGACAGGGAAGGCACAATGAGCAGTTCTTC. As protein: CASSTRPGQGRHNEQFF.

This clone was counted between two and nine times. The chain carries TRBV5-5 and TRBJ1-5, with D hard to call. The CDR3 consists of 14 residues. Trimming shortened V by 1 base and J by 5 bases, and 10 bases separated the two germline ends. Germline values: CDR1 SGHKS, CDR2 YYEKEE (reference sequence). The CDR3 nucleotides read TGTGCCAGCAGCTTGCACCTTGGGGATCAGCCCCAGCATTTT. Encoded protein: CASSLHLGDQPQHF.

The chain uses TRBV15 and TRBJ1-2, with D perhaps TRBD1 (6 bases). The CDR3 is made up of 16 amino acids. CDR1 and CDR2 (germline): LNHNV, YYDKDF (reference sequence). Deletions cut 4 bases from V and 7 bases from J, with 22 bases between. In nucleotides, the CDR3 is TGTGCCACCAGCAAAGGTTACCAGGGGTGGGAGTTTGGCTACACCTTC. This translates into CATSKGYQGWEFGYTF.

This clone was observed a few times. The chain employs TRBV29-1 and TRBJ2-3; D unclear. The CDR3 consists of 15 residues. Germline CDR1 SQVTM, CDR2 ANQGSEA. Trimming removed 1 base from V and 1 base from J, with 12 bases in between. The CDR3 reads CSVEGPTRGTDTQYF. In DNA, the CDR3 is TGCAGCGTTGAAGGGCCAACAAGGGGCACAGATACGCAGTATTTT.

The V call is TRBV28, the J call TRBJ2-7, with D possibly TRBD2 on 6 matching bases. The CDR3 covers 15 residues. Trimming removed 5 bases at V and 0 bases at J, with 14 bases between. Germline CDR1 and CDR2: MDHEN and SYDVKM. As DNA, the CDR3 is TGTGCCAGCAGTGGGGGAGGCAAGAGCTCCTACGAGCAGTACTTC. Translating it yields CASSGGGKSSYEQYF.

The chain joins TRBV6-4 to TRBJ1-6; 9 nucleotides agree with TRBD1. The V gene end was trimmed by 2 bases and the J gene end by 11 bases; junction bases not matched to a gene: 13. The CDR3 consists of 17 residues. Germline CDR1 is MRHNA and CDR2 is SNTAGT. CDR3 region: CASSDPGQGTNTAPLHF. CDR3 sequence (DNA): TGTGCCAGCAGTGACCCGGGACAGGGCACCAATACGGCACCCCTCCACTTT.